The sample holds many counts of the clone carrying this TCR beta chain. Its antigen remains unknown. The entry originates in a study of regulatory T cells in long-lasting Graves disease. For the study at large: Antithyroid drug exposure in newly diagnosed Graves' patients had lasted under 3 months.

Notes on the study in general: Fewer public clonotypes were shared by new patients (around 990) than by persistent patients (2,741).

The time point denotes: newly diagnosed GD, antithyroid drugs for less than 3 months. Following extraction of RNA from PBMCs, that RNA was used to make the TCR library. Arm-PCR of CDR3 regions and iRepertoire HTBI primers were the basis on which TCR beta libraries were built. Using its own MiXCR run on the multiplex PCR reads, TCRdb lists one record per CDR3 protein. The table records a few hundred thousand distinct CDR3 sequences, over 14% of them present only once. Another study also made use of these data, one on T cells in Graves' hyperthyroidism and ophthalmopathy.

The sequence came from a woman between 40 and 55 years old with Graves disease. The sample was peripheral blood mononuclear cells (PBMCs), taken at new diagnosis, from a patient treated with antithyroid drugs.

This chain's CDR3 is CASRGQGNQPQHF. In DNA form, the CDR3 reads TGTGCCAGCAGGGGACAGGGTAATCAGCCCCAGCATTTT. The rearrangement joins TRBV2 to TRBJ1-5; TRBD1 matches at 9 bases. CDR3 length equals 13 residues. Germline lookup yields CDR1 SNHLY and CDR2 FYNNEI. The ends lost 6 bases at V and 4 bases at J; junction bases unmatched: 1.